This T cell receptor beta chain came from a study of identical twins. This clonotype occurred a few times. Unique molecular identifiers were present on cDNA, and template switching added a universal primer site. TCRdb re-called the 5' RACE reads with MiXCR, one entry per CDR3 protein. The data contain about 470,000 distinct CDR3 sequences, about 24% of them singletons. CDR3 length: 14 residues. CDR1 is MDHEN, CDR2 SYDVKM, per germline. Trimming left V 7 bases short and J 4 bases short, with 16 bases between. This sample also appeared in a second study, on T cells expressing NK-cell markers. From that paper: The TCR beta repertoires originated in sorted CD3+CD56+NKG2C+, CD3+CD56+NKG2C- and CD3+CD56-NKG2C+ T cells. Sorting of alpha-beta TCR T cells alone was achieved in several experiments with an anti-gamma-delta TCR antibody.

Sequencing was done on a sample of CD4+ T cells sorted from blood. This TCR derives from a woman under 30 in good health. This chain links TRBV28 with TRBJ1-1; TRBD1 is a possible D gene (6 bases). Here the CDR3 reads CASNLDRPTTEAFF. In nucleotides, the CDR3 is TGTGCCAGCAACTTGGACAGACCGACCACTGAAGCTTTCTTT.